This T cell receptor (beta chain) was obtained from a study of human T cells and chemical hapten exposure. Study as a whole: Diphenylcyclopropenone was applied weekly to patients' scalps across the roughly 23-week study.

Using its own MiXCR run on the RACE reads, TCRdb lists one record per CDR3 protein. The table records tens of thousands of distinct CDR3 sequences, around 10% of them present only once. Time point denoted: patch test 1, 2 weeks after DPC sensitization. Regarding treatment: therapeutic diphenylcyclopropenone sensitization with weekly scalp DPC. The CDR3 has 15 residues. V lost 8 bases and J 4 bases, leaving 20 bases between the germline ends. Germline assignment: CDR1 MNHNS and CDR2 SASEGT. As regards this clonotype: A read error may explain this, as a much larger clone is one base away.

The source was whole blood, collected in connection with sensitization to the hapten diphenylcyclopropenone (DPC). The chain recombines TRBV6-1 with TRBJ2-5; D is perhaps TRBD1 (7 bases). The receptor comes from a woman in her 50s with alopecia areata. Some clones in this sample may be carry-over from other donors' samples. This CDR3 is CASGRTGGYRETQYF. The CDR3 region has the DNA TGTGCCAGCGGCCGGACAGGAGGGTACCGAGAGACCCAGTACTTC.